These 13 T cell receptor beta chains were all obtained from the same sample, sequenced in a study of blood T cell repertoires in COVID-19. Clones were sequenced by immunoSEQ multiplex PCR, and TCRdb holds only the in-frame ones, with some missing. Among about 130,000 clones, around four fifths were seen once, and the ten largest hold over 4.5%. The sample was peripheral blood. The receptors were gathered from a man aged 60 to 75 with acute or convalescent COVID-19.

This clone has more than one count but fewer than ten. The V and J genes are TRBV9 and TRBJ2-7, with 7 bases fitting TRBD2. V lost 0 bases and J lost 6; bases outside the gene matches: 6. The CDR3 covers 14 residues. Germline V gene sequence: CDR1 SGDLS, CDR2 YYNGEE. Here the CDR3 DNA reads TGTGCCAGCAGCGTAGGGGGCGGGAGAGGCGAGCAGTACTTC. It encodes CASSVGGGRGEQYF.

CDR3: CASSFLTGKAFF. The CDR3 nucleotides are TGTGCCAGCAGCTTTTTAACAGGTAAAGCTTTCTTT. V and J are TRBV11-2 and TRBJ1-1; perhaps TRBD1 as D (5 bases). The CDR3 spans 12 residues. The V and J ends lost 3 bases and 9 bases respectively, with 11 bases between them. CDR1 is SGHAT, CDR2 FQNNGV, per germline.

The chain links TRBV5-1 to TRBJ1-1; 9 nucleotides line up with TRBD1. This CDR3 has 15 amino acids. V gave up 4 bases and J gave up 5 bases; unmatched junction bases: 9. Germline lookup yields CDR1 SGHRS and CDR2 YFSETQ. CDR3 sequence reads: CASSQTGQGWTEAFF. In nucleotides, the CDR3 is TGCGCCAGCAGCCAGACGGGACAGGGTTGGACTGAAGCTTTCTTT.

The chain is built from TRBV27 and TRBJ1-1, with 7 positions matching TRBD1. The J segment lost 7 bases and the V segment lost 10 bases, leaving 9 bases of the junction unmatched. Germline V gene lookup returns CDR1 MNHEY and CDR2 SMNVEV (reference sequence). The CDR3 is 12 residues long. CDR3 bases: TGTGCCACCAAGACGACAGGGAGTGAAGCTTTCTTT. Protein: CATKTTGSEAFF.

The chain couples TRBV29-1 to TRBJ2-7, with TRBD1 matching over 9 bases. There are 13 residues in the CDR3. V shed 5 bases and J 4 bases; nucleotides not matched to a gene: 6. Germline assignment: CDR1 SQVTM and CDR2 ANQGSEA. The CDR3 region has the DNA TGCAGCGTTAACTCGGGACAGGGATACGAGCAGTACTTC. Amino acid sequence: CSVNSGQGYEQYF.

The chain recombines TRBV11-3 with TRBJ2-7, with D possibly being TRBD2 (5 bases). CDR3 length: 15 amino acids. Trimming cost V 5 bases and J 3 bases, with 17 bases left between them. CDR1 is SGHNT, CDR2 YENEEA, per germline. The CDR3 loop is CASSPTSAMIYEQYF. For the CDR3, the DNA is TGTGCCAGCAGCCCAACTAGTGCCATGATCTACGAGCAGTACTTC. Full variable domain (remainder filled in from reference TRBV11-3 and TRBJ2-7): EAGVVQSPRYKIIEKKQPVAFWCNPISGHNTLYWYLQNLGQGPELLIRYENEEAVDDSQLPKDRFSAERLKGVDSTLKIQPAELGDSAVYLCASSPTSAMIYEQYFGPGTRLTVT.

The V and J genes are TRBV15 and TRBJ2-6; TRBD1 matches at 7 bases. V trimming: 3 bases; J trimming: 1 base; junction bases outside the gene matches: 9. CDR1 is LNHNV, CDR2 YYDKDF, per germline (reference sequence). The length of the CDR3 is 18 residues. The CDR3 bases are TGTGCCACCAGCAGGGAAAGGGGACAGTCATCTGGGGCCAACGTCCTGACTTTC. This encodes CATSRERGQSSGANVLTF. Combining the CDR3 with reference TRBV15 and TRBJ2-6 gives the whole variable domain DAMVIQNPRYQVTQFGKPVTLSCSQTLNHNVMYWYQQKSSQAPKLLFHYYDKDFNNEADTPDNFQSRRPNTSFCFLDIRSPGLGDTAMYLCATSRERGQSSGANVLTFGAGSRLTVL.

The V gene is TRBV7-3, the J gene TRBJ2-1, with 9 bases that match TRBD2. Germline-derived CDR1 and CDR2 are SGHTA and FQGTGA. V lost 2 bases, J lost 4 bases, and 6 bases stayed unmatched. The CDR3 runs to 16 residues. CDR3 DNA: TGTGCCAGCAGCTTAGAAGCGACTAGCGGATACAATGAGCAGTTCTTC. Amino acid sequence: CASSLEATSGYNEQFF.

This clone appeared many times. This chain connects TRBV5-8 to TRBJ1-4; 11 nucleotides match TRBD1. With 4 bases clipped from V and 7 bases from J, the junction kept 6 bases outside the gene matches. The CDR3 extends over 15 amino acids. Looked up from germline, CDR1 is SGHTS and CDR2 is YDEGEE. The CDR3 DNA is TGTGCCAGCAGCCCCTCGGACAGGGGGCTTGAAAAACTGTTTTTT. Encoded protein: CASSPSDRGLEKLFF.

This clone was seen only a few times. CDR3 in DNA: TGTGCTAGTGGTTTTAGTTACACAGATACGCAGTATTTT. It encodes CASGFSYTDTQYF. This sequence joins TRBV12-5 and TRBJ2-3; unclear D gene. The V gene's germline CDR1 is LGHNT and CDR2 FRNRAP. The length of the CDR3 is 13 residues. V gave up 3 bases and J gave up 2 bases, with 6 bases separating them.

This clone was counted only a few times. The chain links TRBV19 to TRBJ2-7; possible D gene TRBD2, 6 bases. CDR3 length: 12 amino acids. Trimming removed 6 bases from V and 6 bases from J, with 12 bases in between. Germline V gene sequence: CDR1 LNHDA, CDR2 SQIVND (reference sequence). This CDR3 is CASRMAGSEQYF. In nucleotides, the CDR3 is TGTGCCAGTAGAATGGCGGGAAGCGAGCAGTACTTC.

This clone was recorded at least ten times. The chain couples TRBV27 to TRBJ2-2, with TRBD2 identical over 15 bases. The germline gives CDR1 MNHEY, CDR2 SMNVEV (reference sequence). CDR3 length: 18 amino acids. Unmatched junction bases numbered 11, after V lost 5 bases and J lost 7 bases. The CDR3 DNA reads TGTGCCAGCAGTCGGCACCTACGGACTAGCGGGGGGGGCGGGGAGCTGTTTTTT. Amino acid sequence: CASSRHLRTSGGGGELFF.

The chain employs TRBV7-2 and TRBJ1-2, with 9 bases that match TRBD1. The J segment lost 7 bases and the V segment lost 5 bases, leaving 5 bases of the junction unmatched. Germline V CDR1 and CDR2: SGHTA, FQGNSA. This CDR3 has 13 residues. CDR3 coding DNA: TGTGCCAGCAGCCCACAGGGGGCACTTGGCTACACCTTC. Protein sequence: CASSPQGALGYTF.